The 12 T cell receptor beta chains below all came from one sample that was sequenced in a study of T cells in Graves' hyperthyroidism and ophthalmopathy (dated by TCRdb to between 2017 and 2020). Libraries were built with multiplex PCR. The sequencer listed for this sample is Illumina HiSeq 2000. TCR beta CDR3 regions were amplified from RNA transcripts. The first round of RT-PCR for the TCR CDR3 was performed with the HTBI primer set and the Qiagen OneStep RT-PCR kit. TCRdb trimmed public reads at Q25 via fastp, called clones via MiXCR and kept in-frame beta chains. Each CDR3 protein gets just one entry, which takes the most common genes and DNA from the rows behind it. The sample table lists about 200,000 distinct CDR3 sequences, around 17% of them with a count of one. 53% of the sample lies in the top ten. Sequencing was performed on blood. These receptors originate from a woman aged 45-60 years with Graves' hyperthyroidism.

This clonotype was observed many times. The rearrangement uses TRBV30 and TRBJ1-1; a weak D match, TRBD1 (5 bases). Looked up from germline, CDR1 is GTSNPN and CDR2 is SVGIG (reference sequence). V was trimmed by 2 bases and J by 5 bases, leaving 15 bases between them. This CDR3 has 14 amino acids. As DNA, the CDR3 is TGTGCCTGGAGTCTACAAGCAGGGTTAACTGAAGCTTTCTTT. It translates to CAWSLQAGLTEAFF.

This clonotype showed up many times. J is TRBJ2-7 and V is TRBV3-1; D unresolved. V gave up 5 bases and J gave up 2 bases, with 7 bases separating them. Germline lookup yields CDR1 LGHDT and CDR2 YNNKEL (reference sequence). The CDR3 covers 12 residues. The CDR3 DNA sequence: TGTGCCAGCAGCGAAGCCCCCTACGAGCAGTACTTC. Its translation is CASSEAPYEQYF.

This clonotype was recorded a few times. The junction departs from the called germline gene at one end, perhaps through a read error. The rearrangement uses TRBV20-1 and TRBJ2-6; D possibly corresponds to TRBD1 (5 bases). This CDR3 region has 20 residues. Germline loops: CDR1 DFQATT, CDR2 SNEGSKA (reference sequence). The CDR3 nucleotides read TGCAGTGCTAGTAAGAGGATTGGGCAGGGCCTTACCTCTGGGGCCAACATCCTGACTTTC. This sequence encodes CSASKRIGQGLTSGANILTF.

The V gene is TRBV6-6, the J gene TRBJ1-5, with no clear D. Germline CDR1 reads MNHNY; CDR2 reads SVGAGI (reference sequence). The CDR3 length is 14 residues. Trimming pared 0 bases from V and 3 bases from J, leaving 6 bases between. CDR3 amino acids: CASSYSGYNQPQHF. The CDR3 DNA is TGTGCCAGCAGTTACTCGGGTTACAATCAGCCCCAGCATTTT.

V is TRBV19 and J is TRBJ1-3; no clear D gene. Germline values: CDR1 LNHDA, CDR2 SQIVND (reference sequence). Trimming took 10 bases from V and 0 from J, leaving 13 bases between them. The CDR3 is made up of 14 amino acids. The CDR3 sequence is CATEDPSSGNTIYF. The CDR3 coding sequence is TGTGCCACCGAGGACCCGAGCTCTGGAAACACCATATATTTT.

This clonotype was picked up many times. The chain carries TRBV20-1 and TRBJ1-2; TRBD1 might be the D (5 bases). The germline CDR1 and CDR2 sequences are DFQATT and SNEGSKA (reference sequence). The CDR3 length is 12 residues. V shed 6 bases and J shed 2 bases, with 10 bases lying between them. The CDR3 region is CSAGGGNYGYTF. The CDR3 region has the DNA TGCAGTGCCGGCGGGGGGAACTATGGCTACACCTTC.

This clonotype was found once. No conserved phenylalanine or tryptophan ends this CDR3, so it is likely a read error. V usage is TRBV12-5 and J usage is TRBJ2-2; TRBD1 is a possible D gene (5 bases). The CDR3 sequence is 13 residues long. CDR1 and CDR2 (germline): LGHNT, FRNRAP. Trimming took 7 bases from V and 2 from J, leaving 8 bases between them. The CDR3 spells CASVDSNTGELFL. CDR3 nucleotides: TGTGCTAGTGTAGACAGTAACACCGGGGAGCTGTTTCTT.

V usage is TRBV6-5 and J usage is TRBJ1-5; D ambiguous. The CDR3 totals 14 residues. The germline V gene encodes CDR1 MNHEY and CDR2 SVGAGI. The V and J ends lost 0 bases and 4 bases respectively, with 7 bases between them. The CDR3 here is CASSYSGRNQPQHF. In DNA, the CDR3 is TGTGCCAGCAGTTACTCGGGGAGGAATCAGCCCCAGCATTTT.

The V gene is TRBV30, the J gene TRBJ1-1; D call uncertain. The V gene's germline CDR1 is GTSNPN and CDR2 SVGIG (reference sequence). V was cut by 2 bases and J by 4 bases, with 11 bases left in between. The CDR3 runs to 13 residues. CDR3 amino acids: CAWSMGMGTEAFF. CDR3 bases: TGTGCCTGGAGTATGGGGATGGGCACTGAAGCTTTCTTT.

This CDR3 reads CATSTQGGNQPQHF. The CDR3 nucleotides are TGTGCCACCAGCACACAGGGGGGCAATCAGCCCCAGCATTTT. The gene calls are TRBV15 and TRBJ1-5; 8 bases match TRBD1. Trimming at V came to 4 bases and at J to 2 bases, leaving 1 base not matched to a gene. The CDR3 contains 14 residues. Germline V CDR1 and CDR2: LNHNV, YYDKDF (reference sequence).

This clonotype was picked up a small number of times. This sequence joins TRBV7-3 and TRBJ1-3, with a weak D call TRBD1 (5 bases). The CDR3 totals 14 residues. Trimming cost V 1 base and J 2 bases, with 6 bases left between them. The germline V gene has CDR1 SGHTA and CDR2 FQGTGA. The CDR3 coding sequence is TGTGCCAGCAGCTTAAAGGGGCCTGGAAACACCATATATTTT. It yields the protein CASSLKGPGNTIYF.

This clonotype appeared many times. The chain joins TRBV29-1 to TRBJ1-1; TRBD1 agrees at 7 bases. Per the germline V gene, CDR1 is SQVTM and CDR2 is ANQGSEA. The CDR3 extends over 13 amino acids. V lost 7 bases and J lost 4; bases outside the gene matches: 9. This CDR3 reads CSANTGAGTEAFF. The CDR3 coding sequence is TGCAGCGCGAACACAGGGGCAGGCACTGAAGCTTTCTTT.